These T cell receptor beta chains were read from a single sample in a study of cytomegalovirus exposure and HLA in healthy donors. The data were produced by immunoSEQ multiplex PCR, yet TCRdb's version contains in-frame clones alone and is incomplete. The sample lists some 130,000 clones; 75% to 80% were seen once. Material for sequencing was PBMCs. These receptors came from a woman aged 25 to 39 in good health and CMV-seropositive. The CDR3 runs from the conserved cysteine through the conserved F or W.

>TRBJ2-7|15|TRBV6-6
CASSYSTGDIYEQYF
>TRBJ2-3|14|TRBV7-6
CASSLVGGTDTQYF
>TRBJ1-1|16|TRBV28
CASSLQQGRVNTEAFF
>TRBJ1-1|13|TRBV19
CAASTVVNTEAFF
>TRBJ1-2|15|TRBV6-5
CASSLPRTANYGYTF
>TRBJ2-6|16|TRBV5-4
CASSRPQGSGANVLTF
>TRBJ1-4|19|TRBV4-1
CASSQGVGADYATNEKLFF
>TRBJ2-1|14|TRBV6-1
CAGRGASSYNEQFF
>TRBJ2-7|13|TRBV11-2
CASSLDGGYEQYF
>TRBJ2-6|15|TRBV6-5
CASSYSGPGANVLTF
>TRBJ2-3|15|TRBV5-1
CASRPGGVSTDTQYF
>TRBJ2-1|11|TRBV29-1
CSVDRDREQFF
>TRBJ1-6|17|TRBV4-3
CASSQGGGELGNSPLHF
>TRBJ1-2|15|TRBV27
CASSVGTGGYYGYTF
>TRBJ1-6|13|TRBV7-2
CASSSRQGSALHF
>TRBJ2-2|14|TRBV7-6
CASSLLAGTGELFF
>TRBJ2-1|15|TRBV7-2
CASIREQALSNEQFF
>TRBJ2-5|15|TRBV7-2
CASSFYRVIQETQYF
>TRBJ2-7|13|TRBV19
CASSPAQSYEQYF
>TRBJ2-1|11|TRBV27
CASSPGREQFF
>TRBJ2-3|15|TRBV2
CASSELGGGTDTQYF
>TRBJ1-5|15|TRBV7-3
CASSLPQGSRQPQHF
>TRBJ2-1|14|TRBV4-2
CASSQDRGGSEQFF
>TRBJ2-1|13|TRBV11-1
CASSLGAGNEQFF
>TRBJ2-1|14|TRBV19
CATKSIGSYNEQFF
>TRBJ2-2|14|TRBV30
CAWSLLAGAGELFF
>TRBJ2-1|13|TRBV6-5
CASSSAGVRHQFF
>TRBJ1-2|14|TRBV28
CASSLDEGAGGYTF
>TRBJ2-7|15|TRBV6-6
CASRRLADPSYEQYF
>TRBJ2-7|16|TRBV4-2
CASSLRAGQGFYEQYF
>TRBJ2-3|12|TRBV4-1
CASSKLADTQYF
>TRBJ1-5|16|TRBV6-1
CASSGTGGYSNQPQHF
>TRBJ1-1|14|TRBV4-3
CASSPHVRDTEAFF
>TRBJ2-3|14|TRBV7-3
CASSPQGDPDTQYF